Sequencing of this TCR beta chain was carried out in a study of CD4 T cells in relation to SARS-CoV-2 and coronaviruses. Assay: immunoSEQ multiplex PCR; the TCRdb copy retains only in-frame clones and omits some. The sample holds roughly 10,000 clones, roughly 77% seen once. CD4+ T cells from unexposed donors were obtained before the COVID-19 pandemic (2011-2018). CD4+ T cells were isolated from the cells after less than 13 days of culture. Germline lookup yields CDR1 SGHVS and CDR2 FQNEAQ. V shed 5 bases and J shed 5 bases, with 10 bases lying between them. This CDR3 spans 13 amino acids. Regarding this clone: No antigen is known for it.

The material sequenced was CD4+ T cells from PBMCs, cultured in vitro. The sequence was obtained from a human donor in good health. The V and J genes are TRBV7-8 and TRBJ2-1, with D perhaps TRBD1 (6 bases). CDR3 bases: TGTGCCAGCAGCCGCGGACAGCACAATGAGCAGTTCTTC. This codes for CASSRGQHNEQFF.